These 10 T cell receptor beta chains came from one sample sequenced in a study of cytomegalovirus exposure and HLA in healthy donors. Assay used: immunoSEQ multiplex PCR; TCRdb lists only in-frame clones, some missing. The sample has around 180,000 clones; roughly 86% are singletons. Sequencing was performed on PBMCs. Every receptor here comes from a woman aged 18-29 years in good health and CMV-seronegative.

The CDR3 region is CASSLRLAGGVVETQYF. CDR3 DNA sequence: TGCGCCAGCAGCCTAAGACTAGCGGGAGGGGTTGTAGAGACCCAGTACTTC. The gene calls are TRBV5-1 and TRBJ2-5; 14 positions match TRBD2. V shed 4 bases, J shed 4 bases, and the junction held 9 bases outside the gene matches. The CDR3 spans 17 residues. Germline CDR1 is SGHRS and CDR2 is YFSETQ. The full variable domain, with the rest looked up from reference TRBV5-1 and TRBJ2-5, is KAGVTQTPRYLIKTRGQQVTLSCSPISGHRSVSWYQQTPGQGLQFLFEYFSETQRNKGNFPGRFSGRQFSNSRSEMNVSTLELGDSALYLCASSLRLAGGVVETQYFGPGTRLLVL.

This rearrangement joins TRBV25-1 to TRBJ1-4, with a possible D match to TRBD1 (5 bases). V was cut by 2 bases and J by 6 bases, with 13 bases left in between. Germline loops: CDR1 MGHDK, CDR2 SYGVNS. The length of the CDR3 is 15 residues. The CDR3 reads CASSEPSGNYEKLFF. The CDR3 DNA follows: TGTGCCAGCAGTGAACCCTCAGGGAATTATGAAAAACTGTTTTTT.

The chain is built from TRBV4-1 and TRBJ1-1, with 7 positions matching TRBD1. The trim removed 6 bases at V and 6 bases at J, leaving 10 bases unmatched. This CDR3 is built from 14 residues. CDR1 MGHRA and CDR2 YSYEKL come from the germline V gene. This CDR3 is CASSQTGSFSEAFF. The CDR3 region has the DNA TGCGCCAGCAGTCAGACAGGGTCTTTCTCTGAAGCTTTCTTT.

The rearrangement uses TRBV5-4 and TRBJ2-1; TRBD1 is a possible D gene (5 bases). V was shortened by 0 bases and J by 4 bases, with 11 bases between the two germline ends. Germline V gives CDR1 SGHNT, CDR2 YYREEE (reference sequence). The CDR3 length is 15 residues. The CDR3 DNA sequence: TGTGCCAGCAGCTTGGAGGGGCCCCGGTACAATGAGCAGTTCTTC. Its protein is CASSLEGPRYNEQFF.

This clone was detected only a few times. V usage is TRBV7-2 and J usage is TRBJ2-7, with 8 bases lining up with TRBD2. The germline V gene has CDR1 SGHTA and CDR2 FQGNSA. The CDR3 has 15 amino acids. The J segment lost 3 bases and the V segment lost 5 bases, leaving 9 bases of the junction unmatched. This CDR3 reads CASSKGGGTNYEQYF. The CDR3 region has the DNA TGTGCCAGCAGCAAGGGCGGGGGGACTAACTACGAGCAGTACTTC.

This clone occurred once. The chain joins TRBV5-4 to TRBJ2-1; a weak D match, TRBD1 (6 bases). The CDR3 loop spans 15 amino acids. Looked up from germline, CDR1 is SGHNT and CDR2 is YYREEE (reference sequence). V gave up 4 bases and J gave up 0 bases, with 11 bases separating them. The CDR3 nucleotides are TGTGCCAGCAGCCGCGGACAGTTCTCCTACAATGAGCAGTTCTTC. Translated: CASSRGQFSYNEQFF.

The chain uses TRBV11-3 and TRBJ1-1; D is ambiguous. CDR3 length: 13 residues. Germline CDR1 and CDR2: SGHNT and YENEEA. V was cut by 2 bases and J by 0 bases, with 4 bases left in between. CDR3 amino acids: CASSLSVNTEAFF. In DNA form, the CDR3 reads TGTGCCAGCAGCTTATCCGTGAACACTGAAGCTTTCTTT.

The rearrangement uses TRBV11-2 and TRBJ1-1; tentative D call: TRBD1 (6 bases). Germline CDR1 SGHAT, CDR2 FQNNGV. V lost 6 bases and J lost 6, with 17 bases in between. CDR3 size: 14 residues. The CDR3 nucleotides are TGTGCCAGCAGGTCAATTGGGGGCCGCGCTGAAGCTTTCTTT. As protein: CASRSIGGRAEAFF.

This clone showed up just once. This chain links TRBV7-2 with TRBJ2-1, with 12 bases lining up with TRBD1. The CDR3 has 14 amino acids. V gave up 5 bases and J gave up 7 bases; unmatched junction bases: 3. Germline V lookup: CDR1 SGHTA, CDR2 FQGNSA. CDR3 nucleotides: TGTGCCAGCAGCCCGGGACAGGGGGCAAATGAGCAGTTCTTC. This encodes CASSPGQGANEQFF.

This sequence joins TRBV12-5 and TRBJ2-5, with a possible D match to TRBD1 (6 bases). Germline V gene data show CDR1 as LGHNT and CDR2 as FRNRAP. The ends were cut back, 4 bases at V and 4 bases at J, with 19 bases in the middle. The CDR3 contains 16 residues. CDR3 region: CASGYPAGQGRETQYF. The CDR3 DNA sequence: TGTGCTAGTGGTTACCCCGCGGGCCAGGGGCGAGAGACCCAGTACTTC. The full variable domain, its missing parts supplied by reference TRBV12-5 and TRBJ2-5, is DARVTQTPRHKVTEMGQEVTMRCQPILGHNTVFWYRQTMMQGLELLAYFRNRAPLDDSGMPKDRFSAEMPDATLATLKIQPSEPRDSAVYFCASGYPAGQGRETQYFGPGTRLLVL.